The clone carrying this T cell receptor beta chain showed up just once. This entry belongs to a study of T cell changes during pregnancy in multiple sclerosis. CDR3 size: 17 residues. Germline V gene data show CDR1 as LGHNA and CDR2 as YNFKEQ. V shed 4 bases, J shed 5 bases, and the junction held 14 bases outside the gene matches. Assay: immunoSEQ multiplex PCR; the TCRdb copy retains only in-frame clones and omits some. The profile covers about 58,000 clones, with roughly 93% appearing a single time and 3.5% to 4.5% taken by the ten largest. This TCR was sampled from a female donor with multiple sclerosis, enrolled in a pregnancy study. The chain employs TRBV4-2 and TRBJ2-3, with 8 bases lining up with TRBD2. The sequencing here drew on CD8+ T cells from peripheral blood mononuclear cells, taken in the second trimester of pregnancy. The CDR3 DNA sequence: TGTGCCAGCAGCCTAACTCGTAGCGGGGCCCCCGGAGATACGCAGTATTTT. As protein: CASSLTRSGAPGDTQYF.